In this sample, the clone carrying this T cell receptor beta chain turned up many times. The antigen is undetermined. This entry is derived from a study of Graves' ophthalmopathy and Graves' hyperthyroidism. The study, taken as a whole, reports: Blood also carried most expanded thyroid clonotypes exceeding 0.001 frequency.

The authors amplified TCR beta CDR3 regions from RNA transcripts. In the first round, RT-PCR was carried out with HTBI primers, and a multiplex PCR formed the second round. TCRdb reprocessed the multiplex PCR reads via MiXCR and lists one record per CDR3 protein. Of some 350,000 distinct CDR3 sequences in the sample, roughly 17% are singletons; the top ten hold approximately 2.4%. Ophthalmopathy absent within 18 months of follow-up marked hyperthyroidism as stable. Diagnosis was based on clinical symptoms, serum thyroxine, TRAb, thyroid ultrasound and orbital computed tomography. PBMCs were density-gradient isolated from approximately 10 ml fresh blood. The TCR sequence derives from an adult woman with stable Graves' hyperthyroidism. The sequenced sample consisted of peripheral blood.

This chain's CDR3 is CASSHDRLGTEAFF. The CDR3 DNA is TGTGCCAGCAGCCACGACAGACTAGGCACTGAAGCTTTCTTT. The chain has TRBV6-1 and TRBJ1-1; weak D call: TRBD1 (5 bases). The ends were cut back, 6 bases at V and 4 bases at J, with 15 bases in the middle. The CDR3 has 14 residues. Per germline, CDR1 MNHNS and CDR2 SASEGT.